This T cell receptor (beta chain) was captured in a study of T cell changes during pregnancy in multiple sclerosis. V shed 9 bases and J 7 bases; nucleotides not matched to a gene: 3. The germline CDR1 and CDR2 sequences are MDHEN and SYDVKM. The CDR3 spans 12 residues. Profiled with immunoSEQ multiplex PCR; TCRdb holds only in-frame clones, not every one. The sample comprises approximately 64,000 clones, 92% of which are singletons, and about 2.5% rests with the top ten. The sample was peripheral blood, taken in the first trimester of pregnancy. The rearrangement joins TRBV28 to TRBJ2-1, with 10 positions matching TRBD1. The clonotype was recovered from a female donor with multiple sclerosis, enrolled in a pregnancy study. CDR3: CASDRGLNEQFF. The CDR3 DNA sequence: TGTGCCAGTGACAGGGGGCTAAATGAGCAGTTCTTC.